This TCR beta chain was identified during a study of T cell responses to AZD1222 COVID-19 vaccine (dated by TCRdb to 2020 to 2023). At the level of the whole study: TCR sequencing was performed for approximately 240 trial participants, of whom 207 were given two doses of AZD1222 and around 26 were given two doses of MenACWY control vaccine. Trial participants were enrolled into age subgroups of 18-55, 56-69 and 70-plus years, which contained about 150, 28 and 57 TCR-sequenced participants, respectively. Beyond this particular receptor, the publication reports: In the small 56-69-year group, the increase in depth fell short of significance, most likely because of low power. Because no day 14 peak-response samples were available, repertoires were characterized only after the peak T cell response. Reportedly, almost half of the unique spike-specific TCRs recognized epitopes lying outside the regions that are mutated in the B.1.351 and B.1.1.7 variants. The whole spike protein was spanned by vaccine-associated CD4 TCRs, and dominant responses were seen in regions 160-218 and 743-854. Conclusions about previously exposed vaccinees are limited, since just a handful of AZD1222 recipients were seropositive for SARS-CoV-2 at baseline. Most participants were white British and females outnumbered males, and the authors suggested that clonal diversity may have been underestimated. After two AZD1222 doses, both the breadth and the depth of spike-specific TCRs were significantly higher than at day 0 and than in MenACWY recipients.

According to the study, the label for this sample's time point signals: about 28 days (+/-7) after the second vaccine dose. AZD1222 recipients whose second dose came at about 4 weeks and those whose second dose came at about 12 weeks were combined into one group, since spike-specific TCR depth and breadth did not differ between the two schedules. Vaccinee samples were obtained from the UK trials COV001 and COV002, which included a single-blind randomized controlled phase 2/3 trial of AZD1222 (ChAdOx1 nCoV-19) in healthy adults. Trial participant PBMC samples were collected at day 0 and day 28 after the second dose for TCRbeta chain sequencing. As for this clone: It has no known antigen specificity. One base away there is no much larger clone; base qualities are not given.

The CDR3 regions of human TCRbeta chains were analyzed by immunosequencing. The study's processing was this. Repertoire TCRs were checked for matches against a reference library of SARS-CoV-2-specific TCRs that had been generated using the MIRA antigen-specificity platform. Breadth meant the fraction of unique TCRs that were SARS-CoV-2-associated, whereas depth meant the fraction of total T cells that were SARS-CoV-2-associated. Using the MIRA data, each spike-specific TCR was mapped to the spike region that the TCR reacts to and placed in a CD4 or CD8 class. Log10-transformed breadth and depth values were compared by one-way ANOVA with Sidak's multiple comparisons tests. TCRdb re-hosts the immuneACCESS table, in-frame sequences only. Its copies lack some clones; in the studies checked, an unresolved V gene accounts for under half of them, and the cause for the rest is not known. Clone size and V and J calls were adopted from that table, with D and trimming inferred from the DNA. The table for this sample lists 90,000 to 150,000 clones; approximately 90% of them were counted only once. The ten biggest clones cover less than 8.5% of the sample.

Inclusive of the bounding cysteine and phenylalanine, the CDR3 is 17 residues long. Of all the DNA, just the CDR3 is kept, 51 bases in frame from base 1. Recombination linked TRBV12-1 to TRBJ2-7. TRBV12-1 is described as a pseudogene. This clonotype originated in an adult who received the AZD1222 COVID-19 vaccine. The source was peripheral blood, collected 28 days after the second AZD1222 dose. The nucleotide sequence reads as follows: TGTGCCAGCAGACCAAGCTCAGTCGGGCTAGTTATTTGCGAGCAGTACTTC. This yields the protein CASRPSSVGLVICEQYF.